The entry below describes one TCR beta chain. Its antigen remains unknown. Every bit of the isolated RNA underwent reverse transcription, so sequencing read expressed TCRB transcripts. Clones were sequenced by immunoSEQ multiplex PCR, and TCRdb holds only the in-frame ones, with some missing. Here the sample spans about 340,000 clones, about 13% being singletons. These data are taken from a study of beta chain features in type 1 diabetes. Overall study: Patients shared similar age, gender and cell yields with healthy donors.

Study-level results: Shorter TCRB CDR3s, moderately but significantly so, marked every one of the four CD4+ subsets in Type 1 diabetes patients. VDJ junctions sequenced from type 1 diabetes patients showed fewer insertions and more deletions. Within patients, naive, central memory and Treg TCRB repertoires seemed more similar than within healthy donors.

Every donor provided one heparinised blood draw, which averaged about 116 mL. The sequenced sample consisted of naive CD4+ T cells from blood. This TCR was recovered from a woman younger than 30 with type 1 diabetes.

The CDR3 loop is CASSLAQGAGYTF. DNA of the CDR3: TGTGCCAGCAGTTTAGCCCAGGGGGCAGGCTACACCTTC. This chain joins TRBV28 and TRBJ1-2, with 8 bases identical to TRBD1. The length of the CDR3 is 13 residues. The junction had 4 bases not matched to a gene; V was cut back by 2 bases and J by 8 bases. Germline V lookup: CDR1 MDHEN, CDR2 SYDVKM.